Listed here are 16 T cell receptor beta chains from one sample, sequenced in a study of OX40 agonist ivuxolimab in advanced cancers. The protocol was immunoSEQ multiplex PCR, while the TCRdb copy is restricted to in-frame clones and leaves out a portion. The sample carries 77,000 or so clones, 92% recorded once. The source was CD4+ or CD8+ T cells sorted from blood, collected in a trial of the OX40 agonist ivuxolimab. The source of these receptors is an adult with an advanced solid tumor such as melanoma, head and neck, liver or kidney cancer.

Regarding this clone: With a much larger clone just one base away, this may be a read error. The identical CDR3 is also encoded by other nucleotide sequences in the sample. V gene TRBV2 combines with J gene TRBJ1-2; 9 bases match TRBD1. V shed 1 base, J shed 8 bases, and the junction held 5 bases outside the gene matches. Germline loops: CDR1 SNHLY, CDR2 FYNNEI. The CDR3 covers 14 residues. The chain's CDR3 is CASSEGRDRAGYTF. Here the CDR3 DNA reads TGTGCCAGCAGTGAAGGCCGGGACAGGGCCGGCTACACCTTC.

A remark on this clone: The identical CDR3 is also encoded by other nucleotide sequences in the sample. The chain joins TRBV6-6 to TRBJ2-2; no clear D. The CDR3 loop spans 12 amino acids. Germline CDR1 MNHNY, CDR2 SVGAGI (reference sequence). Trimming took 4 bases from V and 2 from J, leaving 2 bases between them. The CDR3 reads CASSSNTGELFF. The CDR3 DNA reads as TGTGCCAGCAGTTCAAACACCGGGGAGCTGTTTTTT.

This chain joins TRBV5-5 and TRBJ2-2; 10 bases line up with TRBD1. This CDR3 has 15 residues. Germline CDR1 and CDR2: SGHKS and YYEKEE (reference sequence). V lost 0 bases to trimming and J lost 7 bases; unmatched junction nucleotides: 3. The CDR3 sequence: CASSLGQGAIGELFF. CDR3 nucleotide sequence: TGTGCCAGCAGCTTGGGACAGGGGGCCATCGGGGAGCTGTTTTTT. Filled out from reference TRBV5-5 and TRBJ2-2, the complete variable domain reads DAGVTQSPTHLIKTRGQQVTLRCSPISGHKSVSWYQQVLGQGPQFIFQYYEKEERGRGNFPDRFSARQFPNYSSELNVNALLLGDSALYLCASSLGQGAIGELFFGEGSRLTVL.

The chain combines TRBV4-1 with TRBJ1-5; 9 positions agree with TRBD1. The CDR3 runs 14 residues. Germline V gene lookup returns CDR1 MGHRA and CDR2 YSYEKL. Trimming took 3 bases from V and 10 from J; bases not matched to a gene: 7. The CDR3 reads CASSQGQGHNPQHF. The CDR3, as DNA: TGCGCCAGCAGCCAGGGACAGGGCCACAATCCCCAGCATTTT.

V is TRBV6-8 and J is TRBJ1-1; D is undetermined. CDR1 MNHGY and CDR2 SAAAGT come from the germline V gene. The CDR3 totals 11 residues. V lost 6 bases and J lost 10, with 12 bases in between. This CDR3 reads CASSSTRRAFF. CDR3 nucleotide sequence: TGTGCCAGCAGCTCGACTAGACGAGCTTTCTTT.

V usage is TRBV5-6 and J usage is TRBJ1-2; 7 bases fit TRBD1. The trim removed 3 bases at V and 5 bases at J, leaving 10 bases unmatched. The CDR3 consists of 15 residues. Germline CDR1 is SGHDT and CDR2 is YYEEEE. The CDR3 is CASSSEQTGPYGYTF. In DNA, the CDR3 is TGTGCCAGCAGCTCGGAACAGACAGGGCCATATGGCTACACCTTC.

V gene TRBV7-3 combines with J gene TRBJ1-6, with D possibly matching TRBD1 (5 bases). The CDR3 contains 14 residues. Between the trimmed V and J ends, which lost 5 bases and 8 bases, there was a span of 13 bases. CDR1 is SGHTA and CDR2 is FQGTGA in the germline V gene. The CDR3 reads CASSPPRVDSPLHF. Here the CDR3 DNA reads TGTGCCAGCAGCCCCCCCAGGGTGGATTCACCCCTCCACTTT. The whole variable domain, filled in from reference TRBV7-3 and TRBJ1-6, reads GAGVSQTPSNKVTEKGKYVELRCDPISGHTALYWYRQSLGQGPEFLIYFQGTGAADDSGLPNDRFFAVRPEGSVSTLKIQRTERGDSAVYLCASSPPRVDSPLHFGNGTRLTVT.

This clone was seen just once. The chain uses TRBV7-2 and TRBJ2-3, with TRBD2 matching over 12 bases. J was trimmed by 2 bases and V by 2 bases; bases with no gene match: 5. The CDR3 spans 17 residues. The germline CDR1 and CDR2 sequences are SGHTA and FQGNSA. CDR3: CASSLRLAGGDTDTQYF. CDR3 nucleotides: TGTGCCAGCAGCTTACGTCTAGCGGGGGGGGACACAGATACGCAGTATTTT.

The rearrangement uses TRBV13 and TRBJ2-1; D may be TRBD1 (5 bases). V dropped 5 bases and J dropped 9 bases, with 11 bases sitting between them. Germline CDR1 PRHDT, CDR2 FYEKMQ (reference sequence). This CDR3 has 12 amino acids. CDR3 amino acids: CASSQVGPEQFF. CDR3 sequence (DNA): TGTGCCAGCAGCCAGGTGGGGCCTGAGCAGTTCTTC.

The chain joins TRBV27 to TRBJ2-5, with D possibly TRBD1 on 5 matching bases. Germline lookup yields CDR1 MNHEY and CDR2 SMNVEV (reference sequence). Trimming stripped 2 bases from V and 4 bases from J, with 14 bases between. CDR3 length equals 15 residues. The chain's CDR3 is CASSLLAGSLETQYF. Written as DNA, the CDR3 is TGTGCCAGCAGTTTACTCGCAGGGTCCCTAGAGACCCAGTACTTC.

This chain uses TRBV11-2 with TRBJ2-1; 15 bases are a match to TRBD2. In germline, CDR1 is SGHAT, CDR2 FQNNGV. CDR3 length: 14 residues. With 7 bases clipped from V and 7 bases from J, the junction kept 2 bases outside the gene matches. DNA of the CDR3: TGTGCCAGCACCGGACTAGCGGGGGGGAATGAGCAGTTCTTC. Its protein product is CASTGLAGGNEQFF.

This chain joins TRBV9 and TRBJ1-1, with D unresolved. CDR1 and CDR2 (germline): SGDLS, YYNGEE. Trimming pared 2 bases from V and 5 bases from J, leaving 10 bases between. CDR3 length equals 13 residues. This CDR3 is CASSVGGKTEAFF. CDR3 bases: TGTGCCAGCAGCGTGGGAGGGAAGACTGAAGCTTTCTTT.

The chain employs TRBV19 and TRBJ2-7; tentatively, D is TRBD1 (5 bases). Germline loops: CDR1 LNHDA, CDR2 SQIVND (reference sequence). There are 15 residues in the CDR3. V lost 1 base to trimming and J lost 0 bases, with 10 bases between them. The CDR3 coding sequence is TGTGCCAGTAGTATAGTGCCGGACAACTCCTACGAGCAGTACTTC. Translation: CASSIVPDNSYEQYF.

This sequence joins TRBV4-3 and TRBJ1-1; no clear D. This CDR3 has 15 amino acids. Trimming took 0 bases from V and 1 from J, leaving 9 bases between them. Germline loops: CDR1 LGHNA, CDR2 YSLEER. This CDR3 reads CASSQDFNANTEAFF. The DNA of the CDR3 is TGCGCCAGCAGCCAAGATTTCAATGCGAACACTGAAGCTTTCTTT.

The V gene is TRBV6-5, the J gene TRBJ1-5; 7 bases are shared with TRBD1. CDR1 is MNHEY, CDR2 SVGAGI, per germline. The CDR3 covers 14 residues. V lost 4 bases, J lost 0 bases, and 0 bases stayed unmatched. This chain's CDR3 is CASSSGGSNQPQHF. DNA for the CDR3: TGTGCCAGCAGTTCAGGGGGTAGCAATCAGCCCCAGCATTTT.

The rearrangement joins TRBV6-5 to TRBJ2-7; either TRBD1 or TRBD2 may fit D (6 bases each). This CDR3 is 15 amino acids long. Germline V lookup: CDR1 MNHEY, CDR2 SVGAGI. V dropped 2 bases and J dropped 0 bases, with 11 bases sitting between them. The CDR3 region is CASSYGGGTSYEQYF. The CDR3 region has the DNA TGTGCCAGCAGTTACGGAGGGGGTACCTCCTACGAGCAGTACTTC.